Sequencing of this TCR beta chain was carried out in a study of vaccination and CD4 T cells after COVID-19. This CDR3 spans 17 amino acids. The germline gives CDR1 KGHDR, CDR2 SFDVKD. V lost 3 bases, J lost 4 bases, and 18 bases lay in between. Treatment noted: roughly 10-day PBMC culture with coronavirus spike peptide pools or control peptides (ViraFEST assay). Study results and limitations: Median numbers of SARS-CoV-2-reactive clonotypes increased from 21 to 38 (not a significant change). Early timepoints after natural infection were not analyzed in these convalescent patients. Convalescent patients showed a median approximately 83% of reactive clones that were seen only post-vaccination.

As concerns this clonotype: Its antigen is currently unknown.

Cultured CD4+ T cells had their DNA profiled by the Oncomine TCR Beta short-read assay. TCRdb recomputed calls from the PCR reads with MiXCR, one row per CDR3 protein. The sample records thousands of distinct CDR3 sequences, 21% being singletons. V usage is TRBV24-1 and J usage is TRBJ2-1; tentatively, D is TRBD2 (6 bases). The sample in question was CD4+ T cells from blood, cultured in vitro, obtained after SARS-CoV-2 vaccination. The clonotype comes from a human donor who had recovered from COVID-19. CDR3 loop: CATSDQGWGDSYNEQFF. Here the CDR3 DNA reads TGTGCCACCAGTGATCAAGGGTGGGGGGACTCGTACAATGAGCAGTTCTTC.